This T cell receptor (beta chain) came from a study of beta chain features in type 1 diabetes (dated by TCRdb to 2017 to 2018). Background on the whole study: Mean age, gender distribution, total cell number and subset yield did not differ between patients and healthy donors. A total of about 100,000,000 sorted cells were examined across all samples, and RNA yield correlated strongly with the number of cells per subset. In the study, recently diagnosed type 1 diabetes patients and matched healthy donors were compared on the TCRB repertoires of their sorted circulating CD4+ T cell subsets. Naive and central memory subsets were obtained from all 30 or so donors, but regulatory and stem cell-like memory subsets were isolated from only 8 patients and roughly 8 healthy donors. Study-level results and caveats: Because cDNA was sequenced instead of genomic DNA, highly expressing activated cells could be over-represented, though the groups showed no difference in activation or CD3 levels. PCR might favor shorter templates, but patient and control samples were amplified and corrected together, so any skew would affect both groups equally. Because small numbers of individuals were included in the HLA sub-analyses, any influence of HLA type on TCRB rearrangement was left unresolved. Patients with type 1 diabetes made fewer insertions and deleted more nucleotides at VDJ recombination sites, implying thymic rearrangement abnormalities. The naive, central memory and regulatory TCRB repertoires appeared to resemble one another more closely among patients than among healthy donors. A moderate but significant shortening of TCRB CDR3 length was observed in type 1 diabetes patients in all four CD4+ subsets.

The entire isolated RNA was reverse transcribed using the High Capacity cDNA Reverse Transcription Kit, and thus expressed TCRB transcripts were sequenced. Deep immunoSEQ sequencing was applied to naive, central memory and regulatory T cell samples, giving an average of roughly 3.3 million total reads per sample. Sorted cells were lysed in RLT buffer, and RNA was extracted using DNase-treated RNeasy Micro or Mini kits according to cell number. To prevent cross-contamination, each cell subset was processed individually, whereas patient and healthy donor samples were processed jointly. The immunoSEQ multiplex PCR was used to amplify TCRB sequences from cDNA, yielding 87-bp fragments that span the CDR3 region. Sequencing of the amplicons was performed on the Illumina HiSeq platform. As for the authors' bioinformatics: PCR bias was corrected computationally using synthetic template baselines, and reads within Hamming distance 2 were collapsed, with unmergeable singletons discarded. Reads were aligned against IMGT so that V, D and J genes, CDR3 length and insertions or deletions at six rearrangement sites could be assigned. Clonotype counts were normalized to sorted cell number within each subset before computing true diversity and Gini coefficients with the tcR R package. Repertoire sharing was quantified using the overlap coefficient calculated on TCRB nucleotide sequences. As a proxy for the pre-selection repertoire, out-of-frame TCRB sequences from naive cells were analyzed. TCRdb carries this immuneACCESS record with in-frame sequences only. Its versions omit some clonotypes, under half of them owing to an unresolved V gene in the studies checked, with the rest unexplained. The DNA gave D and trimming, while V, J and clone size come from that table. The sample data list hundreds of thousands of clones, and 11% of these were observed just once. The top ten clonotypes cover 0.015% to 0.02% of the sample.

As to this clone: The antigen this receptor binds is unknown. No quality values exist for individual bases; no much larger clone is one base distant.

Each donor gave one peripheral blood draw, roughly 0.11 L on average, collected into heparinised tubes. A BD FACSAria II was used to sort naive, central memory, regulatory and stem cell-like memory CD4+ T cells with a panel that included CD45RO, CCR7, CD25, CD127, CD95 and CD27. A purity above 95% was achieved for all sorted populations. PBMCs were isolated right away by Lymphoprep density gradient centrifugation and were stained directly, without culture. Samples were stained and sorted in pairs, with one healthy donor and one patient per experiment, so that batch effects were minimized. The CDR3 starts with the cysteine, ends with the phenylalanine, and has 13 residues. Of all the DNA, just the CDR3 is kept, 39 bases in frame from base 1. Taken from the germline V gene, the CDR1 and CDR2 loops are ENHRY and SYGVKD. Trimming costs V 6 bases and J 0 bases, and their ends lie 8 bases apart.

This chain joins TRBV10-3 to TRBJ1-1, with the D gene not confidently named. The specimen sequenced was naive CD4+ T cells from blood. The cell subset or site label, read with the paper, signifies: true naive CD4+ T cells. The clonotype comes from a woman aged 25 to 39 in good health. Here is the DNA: TGTGCCATCAGACAGCAATTGAACACTGAAGCTTTCTTT. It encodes CAIRQQLNTEAFF.